This paragraph covers one T cell receptor beta chain sequence. No antigen is known for it. CD45RO negativity and positive selection for CCR7 defined naive CD8 cells, a population that excluded terminally differentiated effector memory CD45RA+ cells. Donors were Caucasian adults residing in Nashville, Tennessee, USA. Sequencing used immunoSEQ multiplex PCR; TCRdb keeps in-frame clones, though not all of them. The table shows hundreds of thousands of clones, with around 96% occurring only once. The data stem from a study of shared clonotypes between healthy human individuals. Regarding the study as a whole: Shared clonotypes across all four donors exceeded non-shared ones in generation probability. Naive subsets generally had larger estimated richness than memory subsets.

CDR3 length: 16 amino acids. Germline CDR1 SGDLS, CDR2 YYNGEE. V was pared by 0 bases and J by 8 bases, with 8 bases of the junction left unmatched. The J gene is TRBJ2-1, the V gene TRBV9, with 10 bases fitting TRBD1. This sequence originates from a woman aged 25 to 39 in good health. Sequencing was performed on naive CD8+ T cells sorted from blood. The CDR3 DNA reads as TGTGCCAGCAGCGTAGATGCGGGACAGGGGCCGGATGAGCAGTTCTTC. Encoded protein: CASSVDAGQGPDEQFF.